A single sample gave rise to the 26 T cell receptor beta chains below, sequenced in a study of shared clonotypes between healthy human individuals (dated by TCRdb to 2018 to 2021). Libraries came from the immunoSEQ multiplex PCR assay. This immuneACCESS table, as held by TCRdb, lists in-frame sequences with V and J called but not all clones. Of the missing ones, under half trace to an unresolved V gene in checked studies; the others have no known cause. This sample has some 680,000 clones in its table, and roughly 73% of those were observed once. The ten largest clones take up 1.5% to 2% of the sample. Source material: memory CD4+ T cells sorted from blood. The cell subset or site label corresponds to: CD45RA-negative fraction. All receptors derive from a young woman in good health.

The J gene is TRBJ2-5, the V gene TRBV18, with D maybe TRBD1 (6 bases). V shed 2 bases and J shed 5 bases, with 21 bases lying between them. CDR1 and CDR2 (germline): KGHSH, LQKENI. There are 17 residues in the CDR3. The CDR3 here is CASSPGSGSPQGETQYF. Written as DNA, the CDR3 is TGTGCCAGCTCACCAGGGTCAGGGTCCCCGCAGGGGGAGACCCAGTACTTC.

There are many counts of this clone. V usage is TRBV5-6 and J usage is TRBJ2-1; D possibly corresponds to TRBD2 (6 bases). Germline V gene lookup returns CDR1 SGHDT and CDR2 YYEEEE. V lost 0 bases, J lost 0 bases, and 13 bases lay in between. The CDR3 sequence is 17 residues long. This chain's CDR3 is CASSLAGSRRSYNEQFF. The CDR3, as DNA: TGTGCCAGCAGCTTGGCCGGGAGTCGGCGCTCCTACAATGAGCAGTTCTTC.

The chain employs TRBV11-2 and TRBJ2-5, with 7 bases matching TRBD1. The CDR3 consists of 15 residues. Losses at the gene ends were 2 bases for V and 1 base for J; bases not matched to a gene: 4. Germline loops: CDR1 SGHAT, CDR2 FQNNGV. CDR3 sequence: CASSLKGALQETQYF. As DNA, the CDR3 is TGTGCCAGCAGCTTAAAGGGGGCGCTCCAAGAGACCCAGTACTTC.

The chain carries TRBV11-2 and TRBJ1-2; TRBD1 agrees at 7 bases. The CDR3 contains 15 residues. V gave up 8 bases and J gave up 1 base; unmatched junction bases: 10. Germline values: CDR1 SGHAT, CDR2 FQNNGV. CDR3 protein: CASRQAGTDNYGYTF. CDR3 DNA sequence: TGTGCCAGCCGCCAAGCCGGGACAGATAACTATGGCTACACCTTC.

This clone appeared a few times. J is TRBJ2-1 and V is TRBV5-1; a weak D match, TRBD2 (5 bases). Germline CDR1 is SGHRS and CDR2 is YFSETQ. This CDR3 is built from 13 residues. Trimming shortened V by 0 bases and J by 5 bases, and 6 bases separated the two germline ends. The CDR3 DNA is TGCGCCAGCAGCTTGGCCGGGGACAATGAGCAGTTCTTC. It is translated as CASSLAGDNEQFF.

V usage is TRBV28 and J usage is TRBJ1-1; a weak D match, TRBD1 (5 bases). Germline V gene sequence: CDR1 MDHEN, CDR2 SYDVKM. The CDR3 consists of 19 residues. Trimming took 7 bases from V and 6 from J, leaving 33 bases between them. The CDR3 nucleotides read TGTGCCAGCACCAGATACGGACATCGCGAGCAGGGTGCCATATCTGAAGCTTTCTTT. Amino acid sequence: CASTRYGHREQGAISEAFF.

This clone was recorded a few times. This sequence joins TRBV5-4 and TRBJ2-7; 9 bases are shared with TRBD2. This CDR3 contains 16 residues. Trimming took 4 bases from V and 7 from J; bases not matched to a gene: 15. Germline CDR1 is SGHNT and CDR2 is YYREEE (reference sequence). The CDR3 nucleotides are TGTGCCAGCAGCCAAGTAGGAGGCGGGAGGGCTTTAGAGCAGTACTTC. Amino acid sequence: CASSQVGGGRALEQYF.

The chain joins TRBV4-1 to TRBJ2-2; D possibly corresponds to TRBD2 (6 bases). CDR3 length: 15 residues. Germline assignment: CDR1 MGHRA and CDR2 YSYEKL. Trimming removed 4 bases from V and 1 base from J, with 10 bases in between. The CDR3 here is CASSPRDWNTGELFF. For the CDR3, the DNA is TGCGCCAGCAGCCCCCGGGACTGGAACACCGGGGAGCTGTTTTTT.

This sequence joins TRBV6-1 and TRBJ1-1; D may be TRBD1 (6 bases). Germline V gives CDR1 MNHNS, CDR2 SASEGT. The CDR3 is made up of 13 amino acids. Trimming left V 6 bases short and J 1 base short, with 9 bases between. CDR3 DNA: TGTGCCAGCAGGGCACAGGGGAACACTGAAGCTTTCTTT. Residues: CASRAQGNTEAFF.

The chain employs TRBV5-1 and TRBJ2-7, with 9 bases identical to TRBD2. Germline CDR1 is SGHRS and CDR2 is YFSETQ. The CDR3 is made up of 15 amino acids. V lost 0 bases, J lost 3 bases, and 4 bases stayed unmatched. The CDR3: CASSLEAGGYYEQYF. CDR3 DNA: TGCGCCAGCAGCTTGGAGGCGGGAGGGTACTACGAGCAGTACTTC.

The chain recombines TRBV27 with TRBJ2-2; 7 bases fit TRBD2. V gave up 6 bases and J gave up 6 bases; unmatched junction bases: 7. Germline CDR1 MNHEY, CDR2 SMNVEV (reference sequence). The CDR3 has 14 residues. The CDR3 loop reads CASSPTSISGELFF. The CDR3 DNA sequence: TGTGCCAGCAGCCCGACTAGCATCTCCGGGGAGCTGTTTTTT.

This clone was seen more than once but under ten times. The chain combines TRBV11-2 with TRBJ2-7, with 7 bases aligning to TRBD1. V was clipped by 5 bases and J by 6 bases; unmatched bases: 10. The CDR3 length is 14 residues. Germline lookup yields CDR1 SGHAT and CDR2 FQNNGV. CDR3 sequence: CASSPRQGRSEQYF. In DNA form, the CDR3 reads TGTGCCAGCAGCCCCCGACAGGGTCGGAGCGAGCAGTACTTC.

The V gene is TRBV6-5, the J gene TRBJ2-7; D might be TRBD1 (6 bases). The germline V and J ends were trimmed by 7 bases and 3 bases, with 13 bases remaining between them. The length of the CDR3 is 13 residues. The germline V gene encodes CDR1 MNHEY and CDR2 SVGAGI. Here the CDR3 DNA reads TGTGCCAGCAAGCCGACAGGAGTCTACGAGCAGTACTTC. It codes for CASKPTGVYEQYF.

This chain joins TRBV6-1 and TRBJ2-1; D not certain. Germline V gene sequence: CDR1 MNHNS, CDR2 SASEGT. V lost 8 bases and J lost 0, with 11 bases in between. The length of the CDR3 is 14 residues. The CDR3 loop is CASLARSSYNEQFF. In nucleotides, the CDR3 is TGTGCCAGCCTCGCGAGATCCTCCTACAATGAGCAGTTCTTC.

The chain carries TRBV6-5 and TRBJ2-6; D is ambiguous. V gave up 6 bases and J gave up 4 bases, with 13 bases separating them. This CDR3 region has 15 residues. The V gene's germline CDR1 is MNHEY and CDR2 SVGAGI. The CDR3, as DNA: TGTGCCAGCAGCCCTCCAAATAGGGGGGCCAACGTCCTGACTTTC. Its translation: CASSPPNRGANVLTF.

The V gene is TRBV5-1, the J gene TRBJ2-2; no clear D. Trimming took off 2 bases at V and 1 base at J, with 12 bases between the two ends. CDR1 is SGHRS, CDR2 YFSETQ, per germline. This CDR3 comprises 16 residues. The CDR3 DNA reads as TGCGCCAGCAGCTTACAAGCGAACCAGAACACCGGGGAGCTGTTTTTT. This translates into CASSLQANQNTGELFF. Full variable domain (rest looked up from reference TRBV5-1 and TRBJ2-2): KAGVTQTPRYLIKTRGQQVTLSCSPISGHRSVSWYQQTPGQGLQFLFEYFSETQRNKGNFPGRFSGRQFSNSRSEMNVSTLELGDSALYLCASSLQANQNTGELFFGEGSRLTVL.

The V and J genes are TRBV10-3 and TRBJ1-5; D perhaps matches TRBD1 (5 bases). Per the germline V gene, CDR1 is ENHRY and CDR2 is SYGVKD. The CDR3 totals 16 residues. The V end lost 1 base, the J end lost 0 bases, and 10 bases lay between the germline ends. For the CDR3, the DNA is TGTGCCATCAGTGAGTACGACAGTTATAGCAATCAGCCCCAGCATTTT. The encoded protein is CAISEYDSYSNQPQHF.

This chain uses TRBV15 with TRBJ1-2; 9 nucleotides agree with TRBD1. This CDR3 is 14 amino acids long. Looked up from germline, CDR1 is LNHNV and CDR2 is YYDKDF (reference sequence). The V segment lost 7 bases and the J segment 7 bases; nucleotides outside the gene matches: 10. Here the CDR3 DNA reads TGTGCCACCACCCTAGGACAGGGGTTGGGTGGCTACACCTTC. The encoded protein is CATTLGQGLGGYTF.

The CDR3 nucleotides are TGCGCCAGCAGCTTATCGCCAGGGATTCAAGAGACCCAGTACTTC. Translated: CASSLSPGIQETQYF. V usage is TRBV5-1 and J usage is TRBJ2-5; a possible D gene is TRBD1 (5 bases). The V gene's germline CDR1 is SGHRS and CDR2 YFSETQ. The CDR3 has 15 residues. Trimming pared 2 bases from V and 2 bases from J, leaving 13 bases between.

The chain employs TRBV7-2 and TRBJ2-7, with 7 bases lining up with TRBD1. The CDR3 extends over 18 amino acids. Losses at the gene ends were 5 bases for V and 3 bases for J; bases not matched to a gene: 19. Germline CDR1 is SGHTA and CDR2 is FQGNSA. CDR3 DNA sequence: TGTGCCAGCAGCCTCACAGCGAGGGGGACAGTTCCTAACTACGAGCAGTACTTC. As protein: CASSLTARGTVPNYEQYF.

This clone has only a few counts. This chain uses TRBV19 with TRBJ1-3; 8 bases agree with TRBD1. The CDR3 length is 15 residues. V gave up 3 bases and J gave up 0 bases; unmatched junction bases: 1. Germline CDR1 LNHDA, CDR2 SQIVND (reference sequence). CDR3 coding DNA: TGTGCCAGTAGTATGGGGACAGGCTCTGGAAACACCATATATTTT. This gives the protein CASSMGTGSGNTIYF.

The CDR3 sequence is CASSPDGSNTEAFF. The CDR3 DNA is TGTGCCAGCAGCCCCGACGGATCGAACACTGAAGCTTTCTTT. The V and J genes are TRBV11-2 and TRBJ1-1; D is unclear. V was shortened by 5 bases and J by 1 base, with 11 bases between the two germline ends. Germline values: CDR1 SGHAT, CDR2 FQNNGV. The CDR3 spans 14 residues.

Comments on this clone: The same CDR3 also results from other DNA sequences found in this sample. This chain connects TRBV5-1 to TRBJ2-2, with 7 bases aligning to TRBD1. CDR1 is SGHRS and CDR2 is YFSETQ in the germline V gene. CDR3 length equals 15 residues. V trimming: 0 bases; J trimming: 4 bases; junction bases outside the gene matches: 3. This CDR3 reads CASSLGDRGTGELFF. The CDR3 DNA reads TGCGCCAGCAGCTTGGGGGACAGAGGCACCGGGGAGCTGTTTTTT.

As regards this clone: Within the sample, other DNA sequences also encode this same CDR3. The chain carries TRBV5-1 and TRBJ2-5, with D perhaps TRBD1 (5 bases). Trimming removed 1 base at V and 4 bases at J, with 5 bases between. Looked up from germline, CDR1 is SGHRS and CDR2 is YFSETQ. The CDR3 consists of 12 residues. Here the CDR3 reads CASSLQGETQYF. The CDR3 region has the DNA TGCGCCAGCAGCTTGCAGGGAGAGACCCAGTACTTC.

J is TRBJ2-1 and V is TRBV28; weak D call: TRBD2 (6 bases). Germline assignment: CDR1 MDHEN and CDR2 SYDVKM. This CDR3 has 16 amino acids. V was clipped by 6 bases and J by 2 bases, with 17 bases between them. Here the CDR3 reads CASRNLLGGAYNEQFF. Written as DNA, the CDR3 is TGTGCCAGCAGAAACCTCTTAGGAGGGGCCTACAATGAGCAGTTCTTC.

This chain joins TRBV4-1 and TRBJ2-2; D remains ambiguous. Germline V gene lookup returns CDR1 MGHRA and CDR2 YSYEKL. There are 16 residues in the CDR3. The ends were cut back, 2 bases at V and 1 base at J, with 11 bases in the middle. CDR3 sequence (DNA): TGCGCCAGCAGCCAAACCAGCAAGGTGAACACCGGGGAGCTGTTTTTT. It encodes CASSQTSKVNTGELFF.